This T cell receptor beta chain stems from a study of cytomegalovirus exposure and HLA in healthy donors. General study findings and limits: Researchers counted around 150 TCR beta chains as cytomegalovirus-associated. Sequencing artifact likely explains a cluster of highly shared sequence variants.

Of note for this clone: Its antigen is unidentified.

PCR amplification relied on 60 Vbeta primers (plus 13 Jbeta primers). Profiled with immunoSEQ multiplex PCR; TCRdb holds only in-frame clones, not every one. Here the sample spans 90,000 to 110,000 clones, about 69% being singletons. Per the germline V gene, CDR1 is SSHAT and CDR2 is FNYEAQ (reference sequence). The CDR3 is 14 amino acids. This TCR came from a man aged 35 to 55 in good health and CMV-seronegative. The chain is built from TRBV7-7 and TRBJ2-5; 11 bases align to TRBD1. The J call could be wrong; TRBJ2-7 is a better fit for the DNA end. Sequences were obtained from PBMCs. The DNA for the CDR3 is TGTGCCAGCAGCTCCGGGACAGGGGGCTACGAGCAGTACTTC. Protein: CASSSGTGGYEQYF.